Below are 10 T cell receptor beta chains sequenced from a single sample in a study of neurological immune-mediated disorders. TCRdb fed the 5' RACE reads into MiXCR, producing one record per CDR3 protein. In the table there are 100,000 to 150,000 distinct CDR3 sequences, roughly 3.2% of which are singletons. Material for sequencing was PBMCs. Receptors originate from a woman aged 30 to 39 with multiple sclerosis.

This clonotype has a count of ten or more. The chain links TRBV7-2 to TRBJ2-7, with D tentatively TRBD1 or TRBD2 (5 bases each). This CDR3 region has 15 residues. Germline loops: CDR1 SGHTA, CDR2 FQGNSA. V lost 7 bases to trimming and J lost 6 bases, with 22 bases between them. The CDR3 spells CASTRTPTYRGEQYF. CDR3 in DNA: TGTGCCAGCACCAGGACACCTACTTATCGGGGCGAGCAGTACTTC.

This clonotype was seen ten or more times. The chain carries TRBV5-1 and TRBJ2-1, with a tentative D call TRBD2 (5 bases). V was pared by 7 bases and J by 8 bases, with 13 bases between. This CDR3 region has 12 residues. CDR1 and CDR2 from the germline V gene are SGHRS and YFSETQ. The CDR3 bases are TGCGCCAGCTCAGGACTTTTCGATGAGCAGTTCTTC. This gives the protein CASSGLFDEQFF. The full variable domain, rest sourced from reference TRBV5-1 and TRBJ2-1, is KAGVTQTPRYLIKTRGQQVTLSCSPISGHRSVSWYQQTPGQGLQFLFEYFSETQRNKGNFPGRFSGRQFSNSRSEMNVSTLELGDSALYLCASSGLFDEQFFGPGTRLTVL.

This clonotype was observed many times. The chain uses TRBV12-3 or TRBV12-4 and TRBJ2-7; a weak D match, TRBD1 (5 bases). This CDR3 has 15 amino acids. Trimming took 2 bases from V and 6 from J, leaving 17 bases between them. Here the CDR3 reads CASSLRGFRGREQYF. CDR3 DNA: TGTGCCAGCAGTTTACGTGGGTTTAGGGGTCGCGAGCAGTACTTC.

This clonotype was observed many times. This chain joins TRBV5-1 and TRBJ2-5, with a tentative D call TRBD2 (5 bases). Trimming took 0 bases from V and 4 from J, leaving 19 bases between them. This CDR3 spans 17 amino acids. CDR1 is SGHRS, CDR2 YFSETQ, per germline. The CDR3, as DNA: TGCGCCAGCAGCTTGGACGGCGGGCAGCCGACGATAGAGACCCAGTACTTC. It codes for CASSLDGGQPTIETQYF.

This clonotype was seen many times. V gene TRBV5-4 combines with J gene TRBJ2-7; TRBD2 might be the D (6 bases). CDR1 and CDR2 from the germline V gene are SGHNT and YYREEE (reference sequence). This CDR3 comprises 15 residues. Trimming left V 3 bases short and J 2 bases short, with 15 bases between. The CDR3 loop is CASSWTGTATYEQYF. CDR3 bases: TGTGCCAGCAGCTGGACCGGGACTGCAACCTACGAGCAGTACTTC.

This clonotype was seen only a few times. Just one base apart from a much larger clone, this may be a read error. This CDR3 fails to terminate in the conserved phenylalanine or tryptophan, so it likely reflects a read error. The chain uses TRBV12-3 or TRBV12-4 and TRBJ2-5, with a possible D match to TRBD2 (6 bases). Trimming took off 0 bases at V and 5 bases at J, with 13 bases between the two ends. CDR3 size: 15 residues. CDR3 loop: CASSLAAGRTETQYC. CDR3 coding DNA: TGTGCCAGCAGTTTAGCGGCGGGACGTACGGAGACCCAGTACTGC.

The table lists this clonotype with many counts. The V call is TRBV12-3 or TRBV12-4, the J call TRBJ1-2; D gene uncertain. The CDR3 covers 12 residues. Trimming took off 5 bases at V and 4 bases at J, with 8 bases between the two ends. The CDR3 here is CASSEETYGYTF. CDR3 coding DNA: TGTGCCAGCAGTGAGGAGACCTATGGCTACACCTTC.

This clonotype was observed many times. The chain is built from TRBV7-2 and TRBJ2-2; TRBD1 agrees at 12 bases. The CDR3 is 17 residues long. The germline CDR1 and CDR2 sequences are SGHTA and FQGNSA. Unmatched junction bases numbered 15, after V lost 5 bases and J lost 11 bases. CDR3 in DNA: TGTGCCAGCAGCCCCGACCTAGGGGACAGGGGGCAACGAGAGCTGTTTTTT. It yields the protein CASSPDLGDRGQRELFF.

This clonotype was seen ten or more times. V is TRBV15 and J is TRBJ2-7; TRBD1 might be the D (5 bases). Trimming pared 4 bases from V and 3 bases from J, leaving 10 bases between. This CDR3 region has 13 residues. Germline CDR1 reads LNHNV; CDR2 reads YYDKDF (reference sequence). DNA for the CDR3: TGTGCCACCAGCATAGCTCAGGGCTACGAGCAGTACTTC. The encoded protein is CATSIAQGYEQYF. Drawing the rest from reference TRBV15 and TRBJ2-7, the complete variable domain is DAMVIQNPRYQVTQFGKPVTLSCSQTLNHNVMYWYQQKSSQAPKLLFHYYDKDFNNEADTPDNFQSRRPNTSFCFLDIRSPGLGDTAMYLCATSIAQGYEQYFGPGTRLTVT.

At least ten counts were recorded for this clonotype. The chain employs TRBV15 and TRBJ2-5; TRBD2 matches 9 bases. This CDR3 has 16 amino acids. The J segment lost 2 bases and the V segment lost 3 bases, leaving 7 bases of the junction unmatched. The V gene's germline CDR1 is LNHNV and CDR2 YYDKDF (reference sequence). As DNA, the CDR3 is TGTGCCACCAGCAGTCCTCGACTAGCGGAACAAGAGACCCAGTACTTC. Translated: CATSSPRLAEQETQYF.